This T cell receptor (beta chain) was sequenced during a study of blood T cell repertoires in COVID-19. The wider study: PBMCs, B-cell-depleted T cells, or T cells provided the cDNA or gDNA that made up the material.

Germline V CDR1 and CDR2: KGHSH, LQKENI. The CDR3 contains 14 residues. V was cut by 3 bases and J by 5 bases, with 13 bases left in between. Per the original data handling: From reference gene primer amplification, estimates of nucleated cell counts were derived. Repertoires were generated with immunoSEQ multiplex PCR, while TCRdb's copy carries only in-frame clones and drops some. V and J calls and clone size follow that table, whereas D and trimming were derived from the DNA. This sample yields roughly 260,000 clones, of which about nine tenths are seen a single time; about 6% belongs to the top ten.

Sample: PBMCs or T cells enriched from blood (not recorded which). The V gene is TRBV18, the J gene TRBJ1-1, with D perhaps TRBD1 (6 bases). The TCR was taken from a woman in her twenties or thirties with acute COVID-19. CDR3 DNA sequence: TGTGCCAGCTCACCGCTGGCAGGGGAAACTGAAGCTTTCTTT. Protein sequence: CASSPLAGETEAFF.